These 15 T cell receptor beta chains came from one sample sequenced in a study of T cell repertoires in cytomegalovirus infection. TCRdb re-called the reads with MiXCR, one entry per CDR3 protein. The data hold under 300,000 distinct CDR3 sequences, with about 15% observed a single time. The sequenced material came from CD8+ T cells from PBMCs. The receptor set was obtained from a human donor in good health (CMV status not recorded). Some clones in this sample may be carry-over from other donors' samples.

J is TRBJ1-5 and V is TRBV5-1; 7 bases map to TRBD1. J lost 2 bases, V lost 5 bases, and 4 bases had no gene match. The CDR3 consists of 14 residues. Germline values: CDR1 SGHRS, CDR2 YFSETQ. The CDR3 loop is CASRPTGGNQPQHF. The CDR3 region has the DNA TGCGCCAGCAGACCTACAGGGGGCAATCAGCCCCAGCATTTT.

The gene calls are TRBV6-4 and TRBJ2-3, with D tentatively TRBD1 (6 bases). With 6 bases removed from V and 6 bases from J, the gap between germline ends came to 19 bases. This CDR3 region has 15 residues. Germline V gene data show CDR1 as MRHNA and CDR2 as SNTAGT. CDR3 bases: TGTGCCAGCAGCCACAACGAGGGCCAGGGGGATACGCAGTATTTT. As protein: CASSHNEGQGDTQYF.

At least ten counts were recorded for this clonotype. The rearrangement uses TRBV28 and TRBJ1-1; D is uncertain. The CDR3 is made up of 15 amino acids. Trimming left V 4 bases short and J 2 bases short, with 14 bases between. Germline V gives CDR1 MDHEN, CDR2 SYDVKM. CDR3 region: CASSSITAVNTEAFF. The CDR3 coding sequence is TGTGCCAGCAGTTCCATAACGGCGGTCAACACTGAAGCTTTCTTT.

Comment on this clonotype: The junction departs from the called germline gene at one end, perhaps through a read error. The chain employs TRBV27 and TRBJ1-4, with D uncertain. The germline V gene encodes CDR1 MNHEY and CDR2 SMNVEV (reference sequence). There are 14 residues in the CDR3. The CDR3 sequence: CASSSGPSNEKLIF. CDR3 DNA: TGTGCCAGCAGTTCCGGTCCAAGTAATGAAAAACTGATTTTT.

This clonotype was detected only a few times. Here the CDR3 DNA reads TGTGCCAGCTCTCCTACCGGACCCTATGGCTACACCTTC. Translation: CASSPTGPYGYTF. The rearrangement links TRBV3-1 to TRBJ1-2; D ambiguous. The germline gives CDR1 LGHDT, CDR2 YNNKEL (reference sequence). This CDR3 region has 13 residues. The V end was cut by 8 bases, the J end by 4 bases, with 14 bases between. Based on the CDR3 plus reference TRBV3-1 and TRBJ1-2, the full variable domain is DTAVSQTPKYLVTQMGNDKSIKCEQNLGHDTMYWYKQDSKKFLKIMFSYNNKELIINETVPNRFSPKSPDKAHLNLHINSLELGDSAVYFCASSPTGPYGYTFGSGTRLTVV.

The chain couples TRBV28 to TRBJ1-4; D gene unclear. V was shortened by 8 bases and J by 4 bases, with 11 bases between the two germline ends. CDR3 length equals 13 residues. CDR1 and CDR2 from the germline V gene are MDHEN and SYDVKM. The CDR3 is CASYSGNNEKLFF. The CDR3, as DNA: TGTGCCAGCTATTCGGGAAATAATGAAAAACTGTTTTTT.

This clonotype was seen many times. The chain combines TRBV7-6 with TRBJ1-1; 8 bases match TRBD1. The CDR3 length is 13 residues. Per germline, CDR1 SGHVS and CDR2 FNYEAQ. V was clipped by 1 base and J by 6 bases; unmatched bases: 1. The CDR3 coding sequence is TGTGCCAGCAGCTTAGAACAGGGGGCTGAAGCTTTCTTT. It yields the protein CASSLEQGAEAFF.

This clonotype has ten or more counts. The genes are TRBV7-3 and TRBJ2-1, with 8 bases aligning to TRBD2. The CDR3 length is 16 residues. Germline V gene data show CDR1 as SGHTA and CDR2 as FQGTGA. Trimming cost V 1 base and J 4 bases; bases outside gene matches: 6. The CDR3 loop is CASSLRAGGLYNEQFF. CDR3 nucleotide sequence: TGTGCCAGCAGCTTAAGGGCGGGGGGCCTATACAATGAGCAGTTCTTC.

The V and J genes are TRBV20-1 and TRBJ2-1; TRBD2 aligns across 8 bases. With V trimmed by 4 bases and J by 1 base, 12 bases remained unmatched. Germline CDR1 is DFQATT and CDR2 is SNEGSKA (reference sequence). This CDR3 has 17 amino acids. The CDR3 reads CSAIGVSGATSYNEQFF. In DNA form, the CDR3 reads TGCAGTGCTATTGGTGTTAGCGGGGCGACGTCCTACAATGAGCAGTTCTTC.

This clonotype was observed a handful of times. The CDR3 region has the DNA TGTGCCAGCAGCGGTATTCAGGGAGGAGGAAACACCATATATTTT. It translates to CASSGIQGGGNTIYF. V is TRBV14 and J is TRBJ1-3; TRBD1 is a possible D gene (5 bases). Germline assignment: CDR1 SGHDN and CDR2 FVKESK. The CDR3 runs 15 residues. V lost 5 bases to trimming and J lost 4 bases, with 15 bases between them.

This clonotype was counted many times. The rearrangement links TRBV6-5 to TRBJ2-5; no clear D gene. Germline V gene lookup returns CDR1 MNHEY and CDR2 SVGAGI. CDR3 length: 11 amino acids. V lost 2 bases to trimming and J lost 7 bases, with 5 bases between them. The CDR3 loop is CASSYIGTQYF. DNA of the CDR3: TGTGCCAGCAGTTACATTGGGACCCAGTACTTC.

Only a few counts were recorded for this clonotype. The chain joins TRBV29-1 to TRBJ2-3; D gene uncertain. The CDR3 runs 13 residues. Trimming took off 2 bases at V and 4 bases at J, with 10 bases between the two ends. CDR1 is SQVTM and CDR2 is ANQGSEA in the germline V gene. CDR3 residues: CSVETVGPDTQYF. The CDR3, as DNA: TGCAGCGTTGAAACGGTAGGGCCAGATACGCAGTATTTT.

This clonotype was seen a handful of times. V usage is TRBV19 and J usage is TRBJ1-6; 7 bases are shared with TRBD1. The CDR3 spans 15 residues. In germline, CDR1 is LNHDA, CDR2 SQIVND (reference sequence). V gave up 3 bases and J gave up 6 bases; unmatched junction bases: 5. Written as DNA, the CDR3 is TGTGCCAGTAGTATGACAAACAGGGGTAATTCACCCCTCCACTTT. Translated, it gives CASSMTNRGNSPLHF.

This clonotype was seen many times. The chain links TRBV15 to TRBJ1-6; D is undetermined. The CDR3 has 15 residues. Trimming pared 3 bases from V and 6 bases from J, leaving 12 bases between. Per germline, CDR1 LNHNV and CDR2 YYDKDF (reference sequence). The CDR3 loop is CATSSQLGVNSPLHF. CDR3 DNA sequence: TGTGCCACCAGCAGTCAGCTTGGGGTTAATTCACCCCTCCACTTT.

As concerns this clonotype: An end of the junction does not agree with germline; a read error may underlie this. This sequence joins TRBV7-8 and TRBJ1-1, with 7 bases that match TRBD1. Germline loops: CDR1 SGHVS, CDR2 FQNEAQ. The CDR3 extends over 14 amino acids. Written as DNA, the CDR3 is TGTGCCAGCAGCTCGGGACAGCGGATCCCTGAGGCTTTCTTT. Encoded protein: CASSSGQRIPEAFF.